A single sample is the source of the 9 T cell receptor beta chains below, sequenced in a study of radiation and T cells in renal cell carcinoma. Specified time point: baseline pretreatment blood. The treatment here: 15 Gy SBRT to primary tumor, nephrectomy 4 weeks later. Sequenced by immunoSEQ multiplex PCR; TCRdb stores in-frame clones only, minus some. The profile covers approximately 150,000 clones, with around four fifths appearing a single time and around 25% taken by the ten largest. The sample consisted of blood, taken from a patient whose treatment included radiotherapy and nephrectomy. These TCRs come from a woman between 50 and 59 years old with renal cell carcinoma.

The chain employs TRBV7-2 and TRBJ2-7; possible D gene TRBD1, 5 bases. Germline V CDR1 and CDR2: SGHTA, FQGNSA. This CDR3 is built from 11 residues. Deletions cut 4 bases from V and 9 bases from J, with 10 bases between. The CDR3 nucleotides read TGTGCCAGCAGCTCCGTGGGGCCGCAGTACTTC. Protein product: CASSSVGPQYF.

On this clone itself: The same CDR3 also results from other DNA sequences found in this sample. The chain combines TRBV7-2 with TRBJ2-5, with D unclear. Germline V gives CDR1 SGHTA, CDR2 FQGNSA. The CDR3 runs to 11 residues. The V and J ends lost 3 bases and 5 bases respectively, with 4 bases between them. The CDR3 DNA follows: TGTGCCAGCAGCTTCGGGGAGACCCAGTACTTC. The encoded protein is CASSFGETQYF.

The chain joins TRBV5-4 to TRBJ2-7; D uncertain. The V and J ends lost 4 bases and 5 bases respectively, with 16 bases between them. The germline gives CDR1 SGHNT, CDR2 YYREEE (reference sequence). This CDR3 contains 14 residues. CDR3 sequence reads: CASSAVTGAHEQYF. The CDR3 DNA reads TGTGCCAGCAGCGCAGTCACTGGTGCTCACGAGCAGTACTTC.

The J gene is TRBJ2-7, the V gene TRBV9; 8 nucleotides align to TRBD1. Germline CDR1 and CDR2: SGDLS and YYNGEE. The CDR3 totals 14 residues. V dropped 0 bases and J dropped 7; count of bases not matched to a gene: 6. The CDR3 reads CASSVDQGAQEQYF. CDR3 bases: TGTGCCAGCAGCGTAGACCAGGGGGCGCAGGAGCAGTACTTC.

This rearrangement joins TRBV7-2 to TRBJ1-1; a weak D match, TRBD1 (6 bases). The CDR3 has 14 amino acids. Trimming stripped 5 bases from V and 8 bases from J, with 18 bases between. Germline V gene sequence: CDR1 SGHTA, CDR2 FQGNSA. As DNA, the CDR3 is TGTGCCAGCAGCCCAGCCCGAGGGGGGGGAGAAGCTTTCTTT. Translated: CASSPARGGGEAFF.

The chain recombines TRBV19 with TRBJ2-6, with D unclear. Germline V lookup: CDR1 LNHDA, CDR2 SQIVND (reference sequence). The CDR3 contains 13 residues. Trimming left V 10 bases short and J 0 bases short, with 7 bases between. CDR3 sequence reads: CATRLSGANVLTF. CDR3 sequence (DNA): TGTGCCACCCGACTCTCTGGGGCCAACGTCCTGACTTTC.

The chain carries TRBV28 and TRBJ2-7; unclear D gene. V lost 7 bases and J lost 5, with 18 bases in between. Germline loops: CDR1 MDHEN, CDR2 SYDVKM. This CDR3 is built from 14 residues. CDR3 loop: CASTTHSGRDEQYF. The CDR3 nucleotides are TGTGCCAGCACCACCCACAGTGGACGGGACGAGCAGTACTTC.

This sequence joins TRBV4-3 and TRBJ2-7; D might be TRBD2 (6 bases). The CDR3 spans 15 residues. Trimming left V 0 bases short and J 4 bases short, with 13 bases between. CDR1 is LGHNA and CDR2 is YSLEER in the germline V gene. CDR3 residues: CASSQDRRALYEQYF. The CDR3 DNA sequence: TGCGCCAGCAGCCAAGACCGGAGGGCCCTATACGAGCAGTACTTC.

The chain couples TRBV6-5 to TRBJ2-2; D remains ambiguous. Looked up from germline, CDR1 is MNHEY and CDR2 is SVGAGI. CDR3 length equals 16 residues. Trimming stripped 2 bases from V and 4 bases from J, with 14 bases between. This CDR3 reads CASSYNSWYGTGELFF. DNA of the CDR3: TGTGCCAGCAGTTACAACTCATGGTACGGCACCGGGGAGCTGTTTTTT.